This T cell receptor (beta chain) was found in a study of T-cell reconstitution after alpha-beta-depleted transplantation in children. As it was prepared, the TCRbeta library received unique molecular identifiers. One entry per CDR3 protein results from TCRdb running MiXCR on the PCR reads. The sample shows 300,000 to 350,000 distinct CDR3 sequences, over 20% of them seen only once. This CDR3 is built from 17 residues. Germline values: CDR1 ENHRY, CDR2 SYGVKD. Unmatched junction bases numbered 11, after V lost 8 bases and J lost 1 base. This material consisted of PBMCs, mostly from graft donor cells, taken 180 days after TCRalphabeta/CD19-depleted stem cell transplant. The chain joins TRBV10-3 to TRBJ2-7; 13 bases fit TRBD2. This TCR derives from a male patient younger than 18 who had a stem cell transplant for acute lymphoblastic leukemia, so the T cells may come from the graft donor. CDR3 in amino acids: CAIGPGLAGRASYEQYF. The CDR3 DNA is TGTGCCATCGGACCGGGACTAGCGGGGAGGGCTTCCTACGAGCAGTACTTC.